The rows below give T cell receptor beta chains drawn from one sample of a study of Graves' ophthalmopathy and Graves' hyperthyroidism. TCRdb redid the calling of the multiplex PCR reads with MiXCR, one entry per CDR3 protein. The repertoire consists of around 1.1 million distinct CDR3 sequences, with about 38% occurring once and the leading ten covering around 10%. The specimen was peripheral blood or thyroid tissue (not recorded which). The receptors come from an adult man with Graves' hyperthyroidism. CDR3s include the opening cysteine and the closing phenylalanine or tryptophan. The order of the fields is J gene, clone size, D gene, V gene, CDR3 DNA, CDR3 protein. D genes are given only for firm matches. Clone size is shown for a subset of rows, as once, few, many or a class of expanded clone.

>TRBJ2-5|-|TRBD2|TRBV2
TGTGCCAGCAGTATCAAACCGCGGGAGGCCCAGTACTTC
CASSIKPREAQYF
>TRBJ1-5|many|-|TRBV7-2
TGTGCCAGCAGCTTAGAGAATACCTTTGGCCGCAATCAGCCCCAGCATTTT
CASSLENTFGRNQPQHF
>TRBJ1-1|-|-|TRBV15
TGTGCCACCAGCAGAGTCGGGGGGCCGAACACTGAAGCTTTCTTT
CATSRVGGPNTEAFF
>TRBJ2-7|many|TRBD1|TRBV7-9
TGTGCCAGCAGCCCCAGACAGGGGGCTCCAAGGGACAACGAGCAGTACTTC
CASSPRQGAPRDNEQYF
>TRBJ1-2|many|-|TRBV11-2
TGTGCCAGCAGCTTAGAGGGGAGTTTTAGCTATGGCTACACCTTC
CASSLEGSFSYGYTF
>TRBJ2-7|-|-|TRBV5-1
TGTGCCAGCAGCGGCGAGGACGACGAGCAGTACTTC
CASSGEDDEQYF
>TRBJ1-4|-|TRBD1|TRBV10-3
TGTGCCATCAGTGGACGTGACATACCGGGACAGGGGTTTGAAAAACTGTTTTTT
CAISGRDIPGQGFEKLFF
>TRBJ1-6|-|TRBD1|TRBV7-9
TGTGCCAGCAGCGTGGACAGGTCGCCCCTCCACTTT
CASSVDRSPLHF
>TRBJ2-7|few|TRBD2|TRBV27
TGTGCCAGCAGTCCCATAGCGGGAGGGTCGGGGGGCGAGCAGTACTTC
CASSPIAGGSGGEQYF
>TRBJ1-5|few|-|TRBV29-1
TGCAGCGTGAGGTGGGGGAGAGGTCAGCCCCAGCATTTT
CSVRWGRGQPQHF
>TRBJ2-7|-|-|TRBV5-1
TGCGCCAGCAGCTGGACGGGAATGGACGAGCAGTACTTC
CASSWTGMDEQYF
>TRBJ2-5|few|-|TRBV7-3
TGTGCCAGCAGCTTTCGAGTGCGGGAGACCCAGTACTTC
CASSFRVRETQYF
>TRBJ1-4|-|-|TRBV4-2
TGTGCCAGCAGCCACGAGGCCTTAAATGAAAAACTGTTTTTT
CASSHEALNEKLFF
>TRBJ2-7|-|-|TRBV20-1
TGCAGTGCTAGAGATCGCGGGGCAGAGGCATTCGACGAGCAGTACTTC
CSARDRGAEAFDEQYF
>TRBJ1-2|few|TRBD1|TRBV30
TGTGCCTGGAGTGTACTTTGGGACAGGGGGCGAGACGACTATGGCTACACCTTC
CAWSVLWDRGRDDYGYTF
>TRBJ1-4|many|TRBD1|TRBV12-3/TRBV12-4
TGTGCCAGCAGTCCCCAGGGGGATAATGAAAAACTGTTTTTT
CASSPQGDNEKLFF
>TRBJ2-6|-|TRBD1|TRBV9
TGTGCCAGCAGCGTCCAGACAGGGACCGCTGGCTCTGGGGCCAACGTCCTGACTTTC
CASSVQTGTAGSGANVLTF
>TRBJ1-3|many|-|TRBV29-1
TGCAGCGTTGCTCTCCTAGGGGGAAACACCATATATTTT
CSVALLGGNTIYF
>TRBJ2-7|-|-|TRBV20-1
TGCAGTGCTAGAGATCAATTTTTTGGGTACGAGCAGTACTTC
CSARDQFFGYEQYF
>TRBJ2-7|-|-|TRBV19
TGTGCCACCTACGGCGGGGACTACGAGCAGTACTTC
CATYGGDYEQYF
>TRBJ2-7|many|TRBD2|TRBV7-9
TGTGCCAGCAGCTTACTAGAGCGGGGGGGGCCCGAGCAGTACTTC
CASSLLERGGPEQYF
>TRBJ2-5|-|TRBD1|TRBV28
TGTGCCAGCACCGAGGACAGGGCGGAGACCCAGTACTTC
CASTEDRAETQYF
>TRBJ1-1|-|-|TRBV7-9
TGTGCCAGCAGCCCCCCTTTGGGAGTAACTGAAGCTTTCTTT
CASSPPLGVTEAFF
>TRBJ2-5|few|-|TRBV10-3
TGTGCCATCAGTGATACGGGACTCCAGGGGACCCAGTACTTC
CAISDTGLQGTQYF
>TRBJ1-5|many|TRBD1|TRBV19
TGTGCCAGTAGTCCGTGGGACAGGGGGCGTAATCAGCCCCAGCATTTT
CASSPWDRGRNQPQHF
>TRBJ1-3|many|-|TRBV7-2
TGTGCCAGCTCGTCAGCAACTGGAAACACCATATATTTT
CASSSATGNTIYF
>TRBJ1-1|many|-|TRBV20-1
TGCAGTGCTAGAGTGACAGAACTGACTGAAGCTTTCTTT
CSARVTELTEAFF
>TRBJ1-4|-|-|TRBV7-2
TGTGCCAGCAGCTTATCAGGGGCCGAAAAACTGTTTTTT
CASSLSGAEKLFF
>TRBJ2-5|-|-|TRBV6-2/TRBV6-3
TGTGCCAGCAGACTTAGCGGACACTCCTCGCCGCCCCAGTACTTC
CASRLSGHSSPPQYF
>TRBJ1-3|many|-|TRBV7-9
TGTGCCAGCAGCTTAGCCCTGAGCACTGGAAACACCATATATTTT
CASSLALSTGNTIYF
>TRBJ1-1|many|-|TRBV7-2
TGTGCCAGCAACAAAGGATGGCAGTGGGGCACTGAAGCTTTCTTT
CASNKGWQWGTEAFF
>TRBJ1-2|many|-|TRBV2
TGTGCCAGCAGTGAAGCGCCCCGGCACACCTTC
CASSEAPRHTF
>TRBJ2-1|-|-|TRBV20-1
TGCAGTGCTAGGATTCCATCGGAGTACCCCCAGTTCTTC
CSARIPSEYPQFF
>TRBJ2-7|-|TRBD1|TRBV30
TGTGCTGGGGGGACAGGGCCTACGGAGCAGTACTTC
CAGGTGPTEQYF
>TRBJ1-1|-|-|TRBV2
TGTGCCAGCAGGGACTACAGGGAAGCTGAAGCTTTCTTT
CASRDYREAEAFF
>TRBJ2-7|-|TRBD1|TRBV9
TGTGCCAGCAGCGTCGCCGGGACAGGGGGGTTGCTGCCTCACGAGCAGTACTTC
CASSVAGTGGLLPHEQYF
>TRBJ1-4|many|-|TRBV15
TGTGCCACCAGCAGAGACCTGGGGGGCGCGTATGAAAAACTGTTTTTT
CATSRDLGGAYEKLFF
>TRBJ2-5|-|-|TRBV3-1
TGTGCCAGCAGCCAAGATGCTGCGAGACAAGAGACCCAGTACTTC
CASSQDAARQETQYF
>TRBJ1-4|-|TRBD1|TRBV30
TGTGCCTGGAGTGCCCGCACAGGGGCGGAAAAACTGTTTTTT
CAWSARTGAEKLFF
>TRBJ2-7|-|TRBD2|TRBV10-1
TGCGCCAGCAGTTTCCCGGCAGCGGGAGCCTACGAGCAGTACTTC
CASSFPAAGAYEQYF
>TRBJ2-5|many|TRBD1|TRBV11-2
TGTGCCAGCAGCTTAGTCCCGGCAGGGGGTCAGACCCAGTACTTC
CASSLVPAGGQTQYF
>TRBJ2-7|many|TRBD1|TRBV29-1
TGCAGCGGGTCGTCAGGGGGCTACGAGCAGTACTTC
CSGSSGGYEQYF
>TRBJ1-5|many|-|TRBV7-8
TGTGCCAGCAGCACTCAGGGGATTCAGCCCCAGCATTTT
CASSTQGIQPQHF
>TRBJ1-1|many|-|TRBV29-1
TGCAGCGTTGGTACAGGGAAGGGAGCTTTCTTT
CSVGTGKGAFF
>TRBJ2-7|-|-|TRBV10-3
TGTGCCATCTCCGCATCAGTGAAAGGGTACGAGCAGTACTTC
CAISASVKGYEQYF
>TRBJ2-5|-|TRBD1|TRBV5-1
TGTGCCAGCAGCTCGGCGGACAGGGTGTGGGAGACCCAGTACTTC
CASSSADRVWETQYF
>TRBJ2-7|many|-|TRBV11-2
TGTGCCAGCAGCTTACTCAGGGGAATTGGCGAGCAGTACTTC
CASSLLRGIGEQYF
>TRBJ2-3|-|TRBD2|TRBV10-3
TGTGCCATCAGTGCGATAACTAGCGGGAGCACAGATACGCAGTATTTT
CAISAITSGSTDTQYF
>TRBJ1-2|-|-|TRBV4-3
TGCGCCAGCAGCCAAGTCGGGGGAAACTATGGCTACACCTTC
CASSQVGGNYGYTF
>TRBJ2-5|many|-|TRBV5-6
TGTGCCAGCAGCTGGGATCGAGAGACCCAGTACTTC
CASSWDRETQYF
>TRBJ1-6|-|-|TRBV10-2
TGCGCCAGCAGTGAGCTCAGGGGAAGGTCACCCCTCCACTTT
CASSELRGRSPLHF
>TRBJ2-7|many|TRBD2|TRBV5-1
TGCGCCAGCAGCCCGGTAGCGGGAGAAGTTGGGCAGTACTTC
CASSPVAGEVGQYF
>TRBJ1-4|many|-|TRBV7-9
TGTGCCAGCAGCTCAGGGGAAAAACTGTTTTTT
CASSSGEKLFF
>TRBJ2-5|many|TRBD1|TRBV5-1
TGCGCCAGCAGGGTTACCCCGGGACAGGGGGCATCAGAGACCCAGTACTTC
CASRVTPGQGASETQYF
>TRBJ1-5|-|-|TRBV20-1
TGCAGTGCTAGACTCCAGGGAAGAAATCAGCCCCAGCATTTT
CSARLQGRNQPQHF
>TRBJ1-4|few|TRBD1|TRBV29-1
TGCAGCGTTGTGGGGACAGGGGGCTGGGAAAAACTGTTTTTT
CSVVGTGGWEKLFF